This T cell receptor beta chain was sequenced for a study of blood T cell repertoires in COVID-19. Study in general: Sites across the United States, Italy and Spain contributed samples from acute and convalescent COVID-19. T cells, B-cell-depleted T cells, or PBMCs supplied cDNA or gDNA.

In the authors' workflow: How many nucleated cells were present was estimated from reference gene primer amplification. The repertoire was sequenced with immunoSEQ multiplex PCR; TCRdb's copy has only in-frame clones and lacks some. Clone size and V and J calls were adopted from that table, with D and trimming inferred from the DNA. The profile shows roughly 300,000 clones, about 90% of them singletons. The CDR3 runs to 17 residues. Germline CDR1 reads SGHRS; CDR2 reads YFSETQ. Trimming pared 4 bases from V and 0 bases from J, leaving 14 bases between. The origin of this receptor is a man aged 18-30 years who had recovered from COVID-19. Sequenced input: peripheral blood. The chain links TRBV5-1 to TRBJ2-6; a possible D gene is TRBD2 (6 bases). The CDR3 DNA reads TGCGCCAGCAGCGGGGGACTCCTCAGCTCTGGGGCCAACGTCCTGACTTTC. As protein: CASSGGLLSSGANVLTF.